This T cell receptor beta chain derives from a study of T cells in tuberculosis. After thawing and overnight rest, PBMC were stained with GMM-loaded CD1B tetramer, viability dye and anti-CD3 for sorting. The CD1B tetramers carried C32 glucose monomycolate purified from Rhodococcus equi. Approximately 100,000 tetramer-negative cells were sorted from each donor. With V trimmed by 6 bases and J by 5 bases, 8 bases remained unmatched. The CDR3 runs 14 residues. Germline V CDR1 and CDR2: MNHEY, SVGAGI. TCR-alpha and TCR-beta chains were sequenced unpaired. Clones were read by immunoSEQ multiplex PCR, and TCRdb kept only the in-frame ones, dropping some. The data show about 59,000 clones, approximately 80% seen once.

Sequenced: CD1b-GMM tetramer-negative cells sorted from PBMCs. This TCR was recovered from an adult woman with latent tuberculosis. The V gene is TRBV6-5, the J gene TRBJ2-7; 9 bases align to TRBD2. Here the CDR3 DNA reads TGTGCCAGCAGAACGAGCGGGGGGCTCAACGAGCAGTACTTC. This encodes CASRTSGGLNEQYF.